This is a list of T cell receptor beta chains from one sample in a study of blood T cell repertoires in COVID-19. This table comes from immunoSEQ multiplex PCR, and its TCRdb copy is limited to in-frame clones, with some not included. Of 35,000 to 45,000 clones in the sample, about 75% were seen once. Sample: peripheral blood. Receptor source: a man aged 65 to 79 with active or convalescent COVID-19. CDR3s include the opening cysteine and the closing phenylalanine or tryptophan. Fields, in order: V gene, clone size, J gene, D gene, CDR3 protein, CDR3 DNA. The D gene is left open where the match is weak. Size is stated for part of the rows, as once, few or many counts, or as a class when the clone is expanded.

TRBV2,.,TRBJ1-1,.,CASSLGGTRTEAFF,TGTGCCAGCAGCTTAGGGGGAACCCGTACTGAAGCTTTCTTT
TRBV19,.,TRBJ1-5,.,CASSYSVSNQPQHF,TGTGCCAGTAGTTATTCCGTTTCGAATCAGCCCCAGCATTTT
TRBV28,.,TRBJ1-5,.,CASSSSDQPQHF,TGTGCCAGCAGTTCATCGGATCAGCCCCAGCATTTT
TRBV5-6,.,TRBJ1-5,.,CASSFWTVDNQPQHF,TGTGCCAGCAGCTTTTGGACAGTAGACAATCAGCCCCAGCATTTT
TRBV28,.,TRBJ2-1,.,CASSLRGGYNEQFF,TGTGCCAGCAGTTTAAGGGGGGGCTACAATGAGCAGTTCTTC
TRBV5-6,.,TRBJ2-1,.,CASSGRVAEQFF,TGTGCCAGCAGCGGGCGAGTAGCGGAGCAGTTCTTC
TRBV30,.,TRBJ1-5,TRBD1,CAWRAQGGASWPQHF,TGTGCCTGGAGAGCCCAAGGGGGCGCGTCTTGGCCCCAGCATTTT
TRBV5-1,.,TRBJ2-7,.,CASSLAAGWSYEQYF,TGCGCCAGCAGCTTGGCTGCAGGTTGGTCCTACGAGCAGTACTTC
TRBV6-1,.,TRBJ1-2,.,CASTRGAGGGYTF,TGTGCCAGCACTAGGGGCGCAGGAGGGGGCTACACCTTC
TRBV28,few,TRBJ2-5,.,CASSLSQGPETQYF,TGTGCCAGCAGTTTATCTCAGGGGCCAGAGACCCAGTACTTC
TRBV5-6,once,TRBJ1-6,TRBD1,CASSLTGGRWSPLHF,TGTGCCAGCAGCTTGACAGGGGGACGTTGGTCACCCCTCCACTTT
TRBV4-1,.,TRBJ2-7,.,CASSQAGSRYEQYF,TGCGCCAGCAGCCAAGCGGGGTCGAGGTACGAGCAGTACTTC
TRBV5-1,.,TRBJ2-5,.,CASSFEAQTQYF,TGCGCCAGCAGCTTTGAGGCACAGACCCAGTACTTC
TRBV19,few,TRBJ1-2,TRBD1,CASGTGFRGGYTF,TGTGCCAGTGGGACAGGTTTCCGAGGCGGCTACACCTTC
TRBV6-5,few,TRBJ1-2,.,CASTIDSSGGYTF,TGTGCCAGCACTATCGACAGTTCGGGCGGCTACACCTTC
TRBV30,.,TRBJ2-5,TRBD2,CAWSVSGETQYF,TGTGCCTGGAGTGTTAGCGGGGAGACCCAGTACTTC
TRBV7-9,.,TRBJ1-1,.,CASRPQVRVTEAFF,TGTGCCAGCAGACCACAGGTTCGAGTCACTGAAGCTTTCTTT